The 32 T cell receptor beta chains below all came from one sample that was sequenced in a study of T cell repertoires in cytomegalovirus infection. MiXCR, run by TCRdb on the reads, gives a single entry per CDR3 protein. In the table there are 630,000 or so distinct CDR3 sequences, roughly 24% of which are singletons. The sample consisted of CD8+ T cells from PBMCs. The receptors were sampled from a human donor in good health (CMV status not recorded). Some clones in this sample may be carry-over from other donors' samples.

The chain recombines TRBV12-3 or TRBV12-4 with TRBJ1-2; D might be TRBD1 (6 bases). The CDR3 length is 16 residues. Deletions cut 4 bases from V and 4 bases from J, with 19 bases between. CDR3 region: CASSSSHRQESYGYTF. Written as DNA, the CDR3 is TGTGCCAGCAGTTCCAGTCATCGACAGGAAAGCTATGGCTACACCTTC.

There are a few counts of this clonotype. CDR3 amino acids: CSAREVGGSYQETQYF. CDR3 bases: TGCAGTGCTAGAGAGGTCGGCGGATCGTACCAAGAGACCCAGTACTTC. This chain links TRBV20-1 with TRBJ2-5, with D hard to call. Germline V gene sequence: CDR1 DFQATT, CDR2 SNEGSKA (reference sequence). This CDR3 region has 16 residues. With 0 bases removed from V and 0 bases from J, the gap between germline ends came to 14 bases.

This clonotype was counted ten times or more. This sequence joins TRBV11-3 and TRBJ2-2; tentative D call: TRBD2 (6 bases). CDR3 length equals 13 residues. Germline-derived CDR1 and CDR2 are SGHNT and YENEEA. Trimming took off 3 bases at V and 6 bases at J, with 8 bases between the two ends. The CDR3 DNA reads TGTGCCAGCAGCTTCCGGGACTCCGGGGAGCTGTTTTTT. This encodes CASSFRDSGELFF.

The J gene is TRBJ2-7, the V gene TRBV7-2, with D maybe TRBD2 (5 bases). Per the germline V gene, CDR1 is SGHTA and CDR2 is FQGNSA. The CDR3 is 14 residues long. CDR3 residues: CAGSLGGPGYEQYV. CDR3 nucleotides: TGTGCCGGCAGCTTAGGCGGGCCTGGCTACGAGCAGTACGTC.

This rearrangement joins TRBV19 to TRBJ1-2; 8 positions agree with TRBD1. There are 15 residues in the CDR3. J was trimmed by 10 bases and V by 5 bases; bases with no gene match: 15. Germline assignment: CDR1 LNHDA and CDR2 SQIVND (reference sequence). CDR3 amino acids: CASSAISRGHVDYTF. The CDR3 DNA reads as TGTGCCAGTAGTGCGATTTCCAGGGGGCACGTTGACTACACCTTC.

This clonotype was seen more than once but under ten times. This chain joins TRBV7-2 and TRBJ2-7; possibly TRBD2 for D (6 bases). Germline assignment: CDR1 SGHTA and CDR2 FQGNSA. The CDR3 consists of 16 residues. Trimming cost V 1 base and J 2 bases, with 15 bases left between them. In DNA, the CDR3 is TGTGCCAGCAGCTTAGTAGGAGGGGCCGGTCCCTACGAGCAGTACTTC. Translating it yields CASSLVGGAGPYEQYF.

This clonotype was seen many times. The chain couples TRBV28 to TRBJ1-5, with D perhaps TRBD1 (5 bases). There are 15 residues in the CDR3. Germline lookup yields CDR1 MDHEN and CDR2 SYDVKM. Trimming removed 6 bases from V and 5 bases from J, with 17 bases in between. CDR3 protein: CASSSPLGGDQPQHF. In nucleotides, the CDR3 is TGTGCCAGCAGCTCCCCCCTTGGAGGGGATCAGCCCCAGCATTTT.

The chain combines TRBV7-6 with TRBJ2-5; D is perhaps TRBD2 (5 bases). Trimming stripped 5 bases from V and 2 bases from J, with 12 bases between. The CDR3 contains 14 residues. CDR1 SGHVS and CDR2 FNYEAQ come from the germline V gene. Here the CDR3 reads CASSPREFQETQYF. CDR3 nucleotides: TGTGCCAGCAGCCCACGGGAATTTCAAGAGACCCAGTACTTC.

In this sample, this clonotype turned up once. The chain links TRBV28 to TRBJ1-5, with D unclear. V was pared by 5 bases and J by 0 bases, with 8 bases between. The CDR3 has 14 residues. Germline loops: CDR1 MDHEN, CDR2 SYDVKM. CDR3 residues: CASSPTSSNQPQHF. As DNA, the CDR3 is TGTGCCAGCAGTCCGACGTCTAGCAATCAGCCCCAGCATTTT.

Worth noting for this clonotype: The junction and the germline gene differ at one end; a read error may be behind it. The genes are TRBV7-7 and TRBJ1-4; TRBD1 might be the D (5 bases). Germline assignment: CDR1 SSHAT and CDR2 FNYEAQ (reference sequence). This CDR3 has 15 residues. DNA of the CDR3: TGTGCTAGCAGCCCCAGCTACGGGGCTAATGGAAAACTGTTTTTT. This codes for CASSPSYGANGKLFF.

This clonotype turned up a few times. The chain uses TRBV7-2 and TRBJ2-1; 10 positions agree with TRBD2. Germline assignment: CDR1 SGHTA and CDR2 FQGNSA. The CDR3 has 15 residues. The V gene end was trimmed by 1 base and the J gene end by 5 bases; junction bases not matched to a gene: 2. For the CDR3, the DNA is TGTGCCAGCAGCTTAGACCTAGCGGGGGACAATGAGCAGTTCTTC. Residues: CASSLDLAGDNEQFF.

Ten or more counts support this clonotype. This chain uses TRBV4-2 with TRBJ1-1, with a weak D call TRBD1 (5 bases). V was trimmed by 6 bases and J by 3 bases, leaving 11 bases between them. CDR3 length: 13 amino acids. Germline lookup yields CDR1 LGHNA and CDR2 YNFKEQ. Written as DNA, the CDR3 is TGTGCCAGCAGTTTCAGGGTGGACACTGAAGCTTTCTTT. Amino acids: CASSFRVDTEAFF.

The chain couples TRBV7-6 to TRBJ2-7, with D tentatively TRBD1 (6 bases). CDR1 is SGHVS and CDR2 is FNYEAQ in the germline V gene. V lost 8 bases and J lost 6, with 17 bases in between. This CDR3 is built from 13 residues. This chain's CDR3 is CASAYRESSEQYV. In nucleotides, the CDR3 is TGTGCCAGCGCCTACAGGGAATCTAGCGAGCAGTACGTC.

The chain combines TRBV9 with TRBJ2-3; tentatively, D is TRBD1 or TRBD2 (5 bases each). Germline CDR1 is SGDLS and CDR2 is YYNGEE. CDR3 length: 17 residues. The V and J ends lost 4 bases and 2 bases respectively, with 20 bases between them. The CDR3 region has the DNA TGTGCCAGCAGCCCAGCGGCCCCAGGGATCCTCACAGATACGCAGTATTTT. As protein: CASSPAAPGILTDTQYF.

This clonotype appeared a few times. The rearrangement uses TRBV2 and TRBJ2-7; D perhaps matches TRBD2 (5 bases). V was pared by 7 bases and J by 6 bases, with 16 bases between. The germline CDR1 and CDR2 sequences are SNHLY and FYNNEI. This CDR3 has 13 residues. In DNA, the CDR3 is TGTGCCAGCAAAGAGGGCATGTGGCTCGAGCAGTACGTC. As protein: CASKEGMWLEQYV.

This clonotype was detected a few times. This sequence joins TRBV10-2 and TRBJ2-1; 7 nucleotides agree with TRBD2. CDR3 length equals 11 residues. In germline, CDR1 is WSHSY, CDR2 SAAADI. V lost 6 bases to trimming and J lost 8 bases; unmatched junction nucleotides: 1. CDR3 bases: TGCGCCAGCAGGACTAGCTATGAGCAGTTCTTC. It yields the protein CASRTSYEQFF.

The V gene is TRBV28, the J gene TRBJ2-4; 8 bases map to TRBD1. Germline assignment: CDR1 MDHEN and CDR2 SYDVKM. This CDR3 is built from 17 residues. Trimming took 5 bases from V and 2 from J; bases not matched to a gene: 11. CDR3 coding DNA: TGTGCCAGCAGTGGGACAGGTGGGATCTTGACCAAAAACATTCAGTACTTC. It codes for CASSGTGGILTKNIQYF.

This clonotype was observed a few times. The chain has TRBV7-6 and TRBJ1-4; maybe TRBD1 (5 bases). This CDR3 is 15 amino acids long. In germline, CDR1 is SGHVS, CDR2 FNYEAQ. Trimming removed 5 bases at V and 8 bases at J, with 18 bases between. The CDR3 coding sequence is TGTGCCAGCAGCCAGGGACTTCAGAGATGGGAAAAACTGTTTTTT. Translating it yields CASSQGLQRWEKLFF. Full variable domain (rest looked up from reference TRBV7-6 and TRBJ1-4): GAGVSQSPRYKVTKRGQDVALRCDPISGHVSLYWYRQALGQGPEFLTYFNYEAQQDKSGLPNDRFSAERPEGSISTLTIQRTEQRDSAMYRCASSQGLQRWEKLFFGSGTQLSVL.

This clonotype occurred many times. The chain carries TRBV7-9 and TRBJ1-3; 7 bases fit TRBD1. V lost 6 bases to trimming and J lost 0 bases; unmatched junction nucleotides: 2. The CDR3 has 14 amino acids. Germline assignment: CDR1 SEHNR and CDR2 FQNEAQ (reference sequence). The CDR3 DNA follows: TGTGCCAGCAGTCGACAGGGCTCTGGAAACACCATATATTTT. Translating it yields CASSRQGSGNTIYF.

The J gene is TRBJ2-6, the V gene TRBV9; D not resolved. CDR3 size: 18 residues. Germline V CDR1 and CDR2: SGDLS, YYNGEE. Trimming left V 4 bases short and J 0 bases short, with 17 bases between. In DNA form, the CDR3 reads TGTGCCAGCAGCCTAGTCCTAACACGGAGCTCTGGGGCCAACGTCCTGACTTTC. Protein product: CASSLVLTRSSGANVLTF.

V usage is TRBV28 and J usage is TRBJ2-1; maybe TRBD1 (6 bases). CDR3 size: 16 residues. Between the trimmed V and J ends, which lost 2 bases and 0 bases, there was a span of 11 bases. CDR1 is MDHEN, CDR2 SYDVKM, per germline. CDR3 in amino acids: CASSLRGFSSYNEQFF. The DNA for the CDR3 is TGTGCCAGCAGTTTAAGGGGGTTTAGCTCCTACAATGAGCAGTTCTTC.

This chain connects TRBV6-5 to TRBJ1-1; perhaps TRBD1 as D (5 bases). This CDR3 is 14 amino acids long. The V end was cut by 0 bases, the J end by 4 bases, with 9 bases between. Per germline, CDR1 MNHEY and CDR2 SVGAGI. The CDR3 nucleotides are TGTGCCAGCAGTTACTCGGGGGTTGGCACTGAAGCTTTCTTT. The encoded protein is CASSYSGVGTEAFF.

V and J are TRBV9 and TRBJ2-1; 9 bases fit TRBD2. Germline CDR1 reads SGDLS; CDR2 reads YYNGEE. CDR3 size: 18 residues. Trimming cost V 3 bases and J 1 base; bases outside gene matches: 11. CDR3 in DNA: TGTGCCAGCAGCGCGCCCCGGGATAGCGGGGGTTCCTACAATGAGCAGTTCTTC. Its translation: CASSAPRDSGGSYNEQFF.

This CDR3 reads CSVLLPRTDHYGYTF. CDR3 nucleotides: TGCAGCGTATTACTCCCTCGGACAGACCACTATGGCTACACCTTC. The V call is TRBV29-1, the J call TRBJ1-2, with TRBD1 as a possible D gene (6 bases). The ends were cut back, 6 bases at V and 3 bases at J, with 20 bases in the middle. The CDR3 runs to 15 residues. Germline loops: CDR1 SQVTM, CDR2 ANQGSEA.

This clonotype was detected only a few times. The J gene is TRBJ2-5, the V gene TRBV29-1; the D gene could be TRBD1 or TRBD2 (5 bases each). The germline V gene encodes CDR1 SQVTM and CDR2 ANQGSEA. V was shortened by 8 bases and J by 2 bases, with 15 bases between the two germline ends. The CDR3 loop spans 13 amino acids. The CDR3 loop reads CSTPGTAQETQYF. Here the CDR3 DNA reads TGCAGCACCCCGGGGACCGCTCAAGAGACCCAGTACTTC.

This clonotype has ten or more counts. CDR3 sequence reads: CASSLGLSGNTEAFF. In DNA form, the CDR3 reads TGCGCCAGCAGCCTGGGTTTGTCAGGGAACACTGAAGCTTTCTTT. The V and J genes are TRBV4-3 and TRBJ1-1; no clear D. CDR3 length: 15 residues. Germline CDR1 is LGHNA and CDR2 is YSLEER. V lost 4 bases to trimming and J lost 1 base, with 13 bases between them.

The DNA for the CDR3 is TGTGCCATCAGTGGGACTAGCCCCAGAGAGACCCAGTACTTC. Amino acids: CAISGTSPRETQYF. This rearrangement joins TRBV10-3 to TRBJ2-5; 8 bases match TRBD2. Per germline, CDR1 ENHRY and CDR2 SYGVKD. This CDR3 has 14 residues. V shed 4 bases and J 4 bases; nucleotides not matched to a gene: 5.

This clonotype came up many times. The CDR3 DNA reads TGTGCCAGCAGTTTCGGGGGACTAGCGGGGGACAGGGAGACCCAGTACTTC. Protein: CASSFGGLAGDRETQYF. The chain recombines TRBV28 with TRBJ2-5; TRBD2 aligns across 14 bases. The CDR3 covers 17 residues. CDR1 and CDR2 (germline): MDHEN, SYDVKM. After removal of 3 bases from V and 5 bases from J, the junction contained 8 bases not matched to a gene.

The sample holds a few counts of this clonotype. The chain combines TRBV28 with TRBJ1-1, with D possibly being TRBD1 (5 bases). In germline, CDR1 is MDHEN, CDR2 SYDVKM. Trimming removed 6 bases at V and 3 bases at J, with 23 bases between. The CDR3 covers 17 residues. As DNA, the CDR3 is TGTGCCAGCAGCCAGGGCGCACGGGCCGATAGGGACACTGAAGCTTTCTTT. Protein: CASSQGARADRDTEAFF.

This clonotype was observed many times. The V call is TRBV6-2 or TRBV6-3, the J call TRBJ2-3; 7 bases map to TRBD2. In germline, CDR1 is MNHEY, CDR2 SVGEGT. The CDR3 loop spans 15 amino acids. V lost 5 bases to trimming and J lost 7 bases; unmatched junction nucleotides: 12. The CDR3 reads CASSPLSERGNTQYF. CDR3 nucleotides: TGTGCCAGCAGTCCCCTCTCTGAGCGGGGCAATACGCAGTATTTT.

This chain joins TRBV20-1 and TRBJ1-5, with D uncertain. Germline V CDR1 and CDR2: DFQATT, SNEGSKA (reference sequence). V shed 1 base and J shed 0 bases, with 7 bases lying between them. The CDR3 consists of 14 residues. The CDR3 reads CSARAGLSNQPQHF. The CDR3 nucleotides are TGCAGTGCTAGAGCCGGGCTTAGCAATCAGCCCCAGCATTTT.

V is TRBV20-1 and J is TRBJ2-2, with 7 bases identical to TRBD1. This CDR3 has 13 amino acids. Germline CDR1 is DFQATT and CDR2 is SNEGSKA (reference sequence). V was pared by 5 bases and J by 5 bases, with 5 bases of the junction left unmatched. CDR3 in DNA: TGCAGTGCTCCGGGACAGCGAACCGGGGAGCTGTTTTTT. It yields the protein CSAPGQRTGELFF.